This T cell receptor (beta chain) derives from a study of OX40 agonist ivuxolimab in advanced cancers. Study-level information: The group had a mean age of around 60 years, ranged from about 20 to 79, and was roughly 83% male. Regarding the study as a whole: Low normalized T-cell clonal expansion also characterized some of the nonresponders.

As concerns this clone: Its target is not known.

At baseline, cycle 4 day 1, and cycle 7 day 1, blood was sampled. Germline lookup yields CDR1 MNHEY and CDR2 SMNVEV (reference sequence). The CDR3 contains 15 residues. V was trimmed by 0 bases and J by 3 bases, leaving 12 bases between them. TCRdb's table, derived via immunoSEQ multiplex PCR, lists solely in-frame clones and lacks some. The data contain more than 35,000 clones, about 74% of them singletons. This TCR was recovered from an adult with an advanced solid tumor such as melanoma, head and neck, liver or kidney cancer. This chain connects TRBV27 to TRBJ2-7; D ambiguous. The sample consisted of CD4+ or CD8+ T cells sorted from blood, taken in a trial of the OX40 agonist ivuxolimab. The CDR3 reads CASSLSTGSGYEQYF. For the CDR3, the DNA is TGTGCCAGCAGTTTATCAACCGGGTCAGGCTACGAGCAGTACTTC.